A single sample gave rise to the 27 T cell receptor beta chains below, sequenced in a study of blood T cells in healthy people across ages. Primers used in a second PCR of roughly 7 to 12 cycles were a sample-barcoded 5' primer and a J-beta primer mix. One entry per CDR3 protein, called by TCRdb with MiXCR from the 5' RACE reads. The data hold about 1,000,000 distinct CDR3 sequences, with around 45% observed a single time. The sequenced material came from blood. The receptors here all came from a woman aged 55-69 years in good health.

The V call is TRBV24-1, the J call TRBJ2-1; D ambiguous. This CDR3 is built from 15 residues. V was shortened by 3 bases and J by 4 bases, with 12 bases between the two germline ends. The germline gives CDR1 KGHDR, CDR2 SFDVKD. Here the CDR3 reads CATSDPSTSYNEQFF. The CDR3 nucleotides are TGTGCCACCAGTGATCCATCAACATCTTACAATGAGCAGTTCTTC.

This chain connects TRBV6-2 or TRBV6-3 to TRBJ2-5, with 8 bases identical to TRBD1. CDR3 length: 14 residues. The V gene end was trimmed by 8 bases and the J gene end by 2 bases; junction bases not matched to a gene: 7. Germline CDR1 and CDR2: MNHEY and SVGEGT. In nucleotides, the CDR3 is TGTGCCAGCTCCCAGGGGGCGGTACAAGAGACCCAGTACTTC. Protein: CASSQGAVQETQYF.

V usage is TRBV4-2 and J usage is TRBJ2-1, with 11 bases that match TRBD2. Looked up from germline, CDR1 is LGHNA and CDR2 is YNFKEQ. After removal of 0 bases from V and 8 bases from J, the junction contained 3 bases not matched to a gene. The CDR3 is made up of 15 amino acids. The DNA for the CDR3 is TGTGCCAGCAGCCAAGATTCTAGCGGGAGGTATGAGCAGTTCTTC. Its translation: CASSQDSSGRYEQFF.

The J gene is TRBJ1-2, the V gene TRBV28; D perhaps matches TRBD1 (6 bases). V dropped 6 bases and J dropped 2 bases, with 16 bases sitting between them. CDR1 is MDHEN and CDR2 is SYDVKM in the germline V gene. The CDR3 covers 15 residues. This CDR3 is CASRPLRGGNYGYTF. The CDR3 region has the DNA TGTGCCAGCAGACCCCTGAGGGGGGGAAACTATGGCTACACCTTC.

This clonotype was found a few times. The chain couples TRBV2 to TRBJ2-1; 13 nucleotides line up with TRBD2. After removal of 3 bases from V and 10 bases from J, the junction contained 9 bases not matched to a gene. CDR3 size: 16 residues. CDR1 and CDR2 (germline): SNHLY, FYNNEI. In DNA, the CDR3 is TGTGCCAGCAGTGATCCGGGACTAGCGGGACCGCTGGAGCAGTTCTTC. Encoded protein: CASSDPGLAGPLEQFF.

The V call is TRBV20-1, the J call TRBJ2-7; no clear D. CDR1 DFQATT and CDR2 SNEGSKA come from the germline V gene (reference sequence). The CDR3 length is 12 residues. The V end lost 1 base, the J end lost 2 bases, and 6 bases lay between the germline ends. The CDR3 nucleotides are TGCAGTGCTAGAGTGTCCCCCTACGAGCAGTACTTC. Amino acid sequence: CSARVSPYEQYF.

This clonotype has at least ten counts. The chain joins TRBV10-3 to TRBJ2-7; tentative D call: TRBD1 (6 bases). The V and J ends lost 5 bases and 7 bases respectively, with 12 bases between them. There are 12 residues in the CDR3. Per germline, CDR1 ENHRY and CDR2 SYGVKD. CDR3 bases: TGTGCCATCAGTCCAGGGGTTGAGGAGCAGTACTTC. This sequence encodes CAISPGVEEQYF.

The gene calls are TRBV5-1 and TRBJ2-1; D is perhaps TRBD1 (6 bases). Trimming left V 0 bases short and J 10 bases short, with 14 bases between. CDR1 and CDR2 from the germline V gene are SGHRS and YFSETQ. This CDR3 is built from 14 residues. Written as DNA, the CDR3 is TGCGCCAGCAGCTTGGCACAGGGAAATGACGAGCAGTTCTTC. Its translation: CASSLAQGNDEQFF.

The rearrangement links TRBV7-6 to TRBJ1-6, with D possibly TRBD1 on 5 matching bases. The ends were cut back, 5 bases at V and 10 bases at J, with 21 bases in the middle. The CDR3 is 16 residues long. Germline V gene data show CDR1 as SGHVS and CDR2 as FNYEAQ. The CDR3 sequence is CASSPGGGAQGSPLHF. The CDR3 DNA sequence: TGTGCCAGCAGCCCCGGGGGGGGAGCTCAGGGCTCACCCCTCCACTTT.

The chain is built from TRBV10-3 and TRBJ1-6; D is uncertain. CDR1 ENHRY and CDR2 SYGVKD come from the germline V gene. V lost 6 bases and J lost 5, with 8 bases in between. The CDR3 length is 13 residues. CDR3 sequence: CAIRAGDNSPLHF. The CDR3 region has the DNA TGTGCCATCAGAGCAGGCGATAATTCACCCCTCCACTTT.

The chain joins TRBV4-2 to TRBJ2-1, with D hard to call. This CDR3 contains 14 residues. Trimming left V 3 bases short and J 0 bases short, with 6 bases between. Germline assignment: CDR1 LGHNA and CDR2 YNFKEQ. The CDR3 loop reads CASSQTDSYNEQFF. CDR3 nucleotides: TGTGCCAGCAGCCAGACGGACTCCTACAATGAGCAGTTCTTC.

V gene TRBV5-1 combines with J gene TRBJ2-7; no clear D gene. CDR3 length: 13 residues. Germline CDR1 is SGHRS and CDR2 is YFSETQ. The germline V and J ends were trimmed by 4 bases and 11 bases, with 19 bases remaining between them. The CDR3 region is CASSLVLDGREYF. Written as DNA, the CDR3 is TGCGCCAGCAGCCTCGTATTGGATGGACGCGAGTACTTC.

The J gene is TRBJ2-1, the V gene TRBV5-6; the match to TRBD2 covers 9 bases. CDR1 SGHDT and CDR2 YYEEEE come from the germline V gene. This CDR3 spans 15 amino acids. The V segment lost 4 bases and the J segment 3 bases; nucleotides outside the gene matches: 5. CDR3 protein: CASSEGTSYYNEQFF. As DNA, the CDR3 is TGTGCCAGCAGCGAGGGGACTAGCTACTACAATGAGCAGTTCTTC. The full variable domain, in which reference TRBV5-6 and TRBJ2-1 provide the parts outside the CDR3, is DAGVTQSPTHLIKTRGQQVTLRCSPKSGHDTVSWYQQALGQGPQFIFQYYEEEERQRGNFPDRFSGHQFPNYSSELNVNALLLGDSALYLCASSEGTSYYNEQFFGPGTRLTVL.

This chain connects TRBV20-1 to TRBJ2-3; 8 nucleotides align to TRBD1. In germline, CDR1 is DFQATT, CDR2 SNEGSKA (reference sequence). The ends lost 4 bases at V and 5 bases at J; junction bases unmatched: 8. The CDR3 runs to 14 residues. Written as DNA, the CDR3 is TGCAGTGCTACCGGGACAGGAAGAAAAGATACGCAGTATTTT. Protein sequence: CSATGTGRKDTQYF.

This clonotype was seen more than once but under ten times. The V gene is TRBV7-9, the J gene TRBJ2-3; tentatively, D is TRBD1 (6 bases). Germline V gene sequence: CDR1 SEHNR, CDR2 FQNEAQ (reference sequence). Trimming removed 5 bases from V and 2 bases from J, with 14 bases in between. The CDR3 loop spans 15 amino acids. CDR3 DNA: TGTGCCAGCAGCCTCTCAGGGGCTTACACAGATACGCAGTATTTT. Translation: CASSLSGAYTDTQYF.

Ten or more counts support this clonotype. This rearrangement joins TRBV20-1 to TRBJ1-5, with 9 positions matching TRBD1. Germline V gives CDR1 DFQATT, CDR2 SNEGSKA (reference sequence). Germline trimming cut 5 bases from V and 6 bases from J; bases unmatched to any gene: 5. This CDR3 contains 13 residues. The chain's CDR3 is CSARTGAGQPQHF. CDR3 DNA: TGCAGTGCTCGGACAGGGGCAGGTCAGCCCCAGCATTTT.

The chain links TRBV20-1 to TRBJ2-5, with 9 bases aligning to TRBD2. Germline CDR1 DFQATT, CDR2 SNEGSKA (reference sequence). The CDR3 has 15 residues. Trimming removed 5 bases from V and 9 bases from J; junction bases left unmatched: 16. CDR3 coding DNA: TGCAGTGCTGGATCTAGCGGGGATTCATGGCGGCCCCAGTACTTC. It specifies CSAGSSGDSWRPQYF.

The chain is built from TRBV5-6 and TRBJ2-5, with D maybe TRBD2 (5 bases). The J call may be mistaken, given a closer DNA end match to TRBJ2-7. CDR1 and CDR2 (germline): SGHDT, YYEEEE. This CDR3 is 14 amino acids long. The CDR3 here is CASSLAGWLGEQYF. As DNA, the CDR3 is TGTGCCAGCAGCTTGGCGGGATGGCTGGGCGAGCAGTACTTC.

The CDR3 loop reads CASSWRGREGTDTQYF. CDR3 bases: TGCGCCAGCAGCTGGAGGGGGAGGGAAGGGACAGATACGCAGTATTTT. The gene calls are TRBV5-1 and TRBJ2-3, with D possibly matching TRBD2 (7 bases). Trimming pared 3 bases from V and 3 bases from J, leaving 17 bases between. Germline CDR1 is SGHRS and CDR2 is YFSETQ. The CDR3 runs to 16 residues.

This chain links TRBV3-1 with TRBJ2-2; D perhaps matches TRBD1 (6 bases). Germline values: CDR1 LGHDT, CDR2 YNNKEL (reference sequence). Trimming removed 6 bases from V and 7 bases from J, with 12 bases in between. CDR3 length equals 13 residues. CDR3 DNA: TGTGCCAGCAGGTTGTCGACAGGCGGGGAGCTGTTTTTT. Protein product: CASRLSTGGELFF.

J is TRBJ2-1 and V is TRBV19; TRBD1 matches 7 bases. The CDR3 sequence is 15 residues long. From germline, CDR1 is LNHDA and CDR2 SQIVND (reference sequence). V was clipped by 6 bases and J by 5 bases; unmatched bases: 10. The chain's CDR3 is CASSLTGLYNNEQFF. The CDR3 DNA follows: TGTGCCAGTAGCCTGACAGGGCTCTATAACAATGAGCAGTTCTTC.

The chain links TRBV27 to TRBJ2-4; possibly TRBD1 for D (7 bases). The J call may be faulty, since TRBJ2-7 better matches the DNA end. The CDR3 is made up of 14 amino acids. The germline CDR1 and CDR2 sequences are MNHEY and SMNVEV (reference sequence). This chain's CDR3 is CASSWGDRAYEQYF. As DNA, the CDR3 is TGTGCCAGCTCCTGGGGGGACAGAGCCTACGAGCAGTACTTC.

The sample holds many counts of this clonotype. The gene calls are TRBV29-1 and TRBJ2-1, with D unclear. V was shortened by 4 bases and J by 2 bases, with 3 bases between the two germline ends. Germline V CDR1 and CDR2: SQVTM, ANQGSEA. The CDR3 is 11 residues long. Written as DNA, the CDR3 is TGCAGCGTTGGGGCCTACAATGAGCAGTTCTTC. Translating gives CSVGAYNEQFF.

The J gene is TRBJ1-1, the V gene TRBV19; D remains unclear. Trimming left V 3 bases short and J 0 bases short, with 5 bases between. Germline CDR1 and CDR2: LNHDA and SQIVND (reference sequence). The CDR3 has 13 residues. CDR3 sequence (DNA): TGTGCCAGTAGTATTGCAGTGAACACTGAAGCTTTCTTT. It yields the protein CASSIAVNTEAFF.

This chain links TRBV9 with TRBJ2-3, with unresolved D. In germline, CDR1 is SGDLS, CDR2 YYNGEE. The CDR3 spans 15 residues. The V end was cut by 0 bases, the J end by 1 base, with 9 bases between. CDR3 sequence: CASSVGWGGTDTQYF. As DNA, the CDR3 is TGTGCCAGCAGCGTAGGGTGGGGTGGCACAGATACGCAGTATTTT.

This clonotype occurred once. The chain has TRBV28 and TRBJ2-1; 12 bases agree with TRBD1. Losses at the gene ends were 5 bases for V and 7 bases for J; bases not matched to a gene: 9. The CDR3 spans 16 residues. The germline CDR1 and CDR2 sequences are MDHEN and SYDVKM. CDR3 DNA: TGTGCCAGCAGTCCATCCGGGACAGGGGGCGTGAATGAGCAGTTCTTC. Protein product: CASSPSGTGGVNEQFF.

In this sample, this clonotype turned up a few times. This sequence joins TRBV2 and TRBJ1-2; D unresolved. CDR1 and CDR2 (germline): SNHLY, FYNNEI. V was cut by 9 bases and J by 1 base, with 12 bases left in between. CDR3 length: 13 residues. The CDR3 spells CARSGQSNYGYTF. The CDR3 DNA follows: TGTGCCAGAAGCGGGCAGAGTAACTATGGCTACACCTTC.